The entry that follows covers one T cell receptor beta chain sequence. From germline, CDR1 is KGHDR and CDR2 SFDVKD. The CDR3 sequence is 15 residues long. Trimming left V 3 bases short and J 9 bases short, with 18 bases between. Assay: immunoSEQ multiplex PCR; the TCRdb copy retains only in-frame clones and omits some. The sample includes fewer than 350,000 clones, approximately 90% of them seen just once. The data were obtained in a study of blood T cell repertoires in COVID-19. The TCR was taken from a woman aged 40-49 years who had recovered from COVID-19. The J gene is TRBJ2-3, the V gene TRBV24-1, with D possibly TRBD2 on 5 matching bases. Sequencing was done on a sample of PBMCs or T cells enriched from blood (not recorded which). CDR3 DNA sequence: TGTGCCACCAGTGATCCCGGGCCCCTCTCTAGCACGCAGTATTTT. It encodes CATSDPGPLSSTQYF.